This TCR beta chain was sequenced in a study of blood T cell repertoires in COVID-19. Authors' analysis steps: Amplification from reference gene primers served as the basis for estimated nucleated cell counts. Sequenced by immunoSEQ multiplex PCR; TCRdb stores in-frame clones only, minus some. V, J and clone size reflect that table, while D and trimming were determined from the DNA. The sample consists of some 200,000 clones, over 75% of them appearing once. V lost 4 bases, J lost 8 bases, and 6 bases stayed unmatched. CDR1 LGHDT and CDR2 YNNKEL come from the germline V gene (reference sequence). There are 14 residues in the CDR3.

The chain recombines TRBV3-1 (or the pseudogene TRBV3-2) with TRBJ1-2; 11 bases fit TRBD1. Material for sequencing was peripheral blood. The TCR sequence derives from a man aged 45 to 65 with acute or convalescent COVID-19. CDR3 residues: CASSPGTGGRGYTF. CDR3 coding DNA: TGTGCCAGCAGCCCGGGGACAGGGGGTCGAGGCTACACCTTC.